This TCR beta chain was captured by sequencing in a study of metastatic and nonmetastatic thyroid tumors. Study context: Repertoire comparisons spanned blood and tumor or nodule tissue from malignant and benign thyroid patients.

CDR1 and CDR2 from the germline V gene are MNHEY and SVGAGI. V gave up 0 bases and J gave up 5 bases, with 11 bases separating them. The CDR3 extends over 15 amino acids. In the source study's methods: Between-group CDR3 differences, defined by clinicopathological status, yielded a distant-metastasis classifier for papillary thyroid cancer. TCRdb re-analyzed the PCR reads using MiXCR. The V and J calls were not made by the authors but by TCRdb's processing. The sample lists about 30,000 clones, approximately 22% seen once, with roughly two fifths in the top ten. General study findings and limits: It was reportedly found that TCR beta diversity was significantly higher in malignant thyroid tumors than in benign nodules, a difference seen in both blood and tumor samples.

Before thyroid surgery, none of the patients had received any treatment. In this sample, this clone turned up a few times. No antigen is known for it. The sequence was obtained from a female donor with papillary thyroid cancer or a benign thyroid nodule (not recorded which). Some clones in this sample may be carry-over from other donors' samples. The V call is TRBV6-5, the J call TRBJ2-1, with D unresolved. Sequenced material: blood. CDR3 sequence (DNA): TGTGCCAGCAGTTACTCGCTTGGCAGGAACAATGAGCAGTTCTTC. This translates into CASSYSLGRNNEQFF.